The 14 T cell receptor beta chains listed next were all sequenced from one sample in a study of T cells after yellow fever vaccination. MiXCR, applied by TCRdb to the 5' RACE reads, yields one record per CDR3 protein. This sample has about 260,000 distinct CDR3 sequences; roughly 5.6% occur once, and the top ten carry roughly 3.5%. Sequencing used CD4+ T cells sorted from PBMCs, obtained on the day of the yellow fever booster vaccination. These TCRs come from a man aged 18 to 29 who received the YFV17D yellow fever vaccine.

The V and J genes are TRBV5-1 and TRBJ1-1, with D hard to call. V lost 2 bases, J lost 1 base, and 12 bases lay in between. CDR1 is SGHRS, CDR2 YFSETQ, per germline. This CDR3 contains 15 residues. CDR3 loop: CASSFVTGWNTEAFF. The CDR3 DNA is TGCGCCAGCAGCTTTGTAACGGGATGGAACACTGAAGCTTTCTTT.

This clonotype appeared a few times. The chain couples TRBV5-1 to TRBJ1-4, with 7 bases aligning to TRBD1. The V gene end was trimmed by 0 bases and the J gene end by 5 bases; junction bases not matched to a gene: 4. This CDR3 region has 15 residues. Per germline, CDR1 SGHRS and CDR2 YFSETQ. In DNA form, the CDR3 reads TGCGCCAGCAGCTTGGGGGACAGTGCAAATGAAAAACTGTTTTTT. Protein product: CASSLGDSANEKLFF.

This clonotype was counted a few times. The rearrangement joins TRBV9 to TRBJ2-3; a weak D match, TRBD2 (5 bases). With 0 bases removed from V and 5 bases from J, the gap between germline ends came to 7 bases. CDR3 length equals 13 residues. Germline loops: CDR1 SGDLS, CDR2 YYNGEE. CDR3 nucleotides: TGTGCCAGCAGCGTAGCTGAGGGAGATACGCAGTATTTT. Protein product: CASSVAEGDTQYF.

The sample holds a few counts of this clonotype. The chain carries TRBV7-2 and TRBJ1-6, with D possibly TRBD1 on 6 matching bases. The CDR3 spans 14 residues. V lost 4 bases and J lost 10, with 14 bases in between. The germline V gene has CDR1 SGHTA and CDR2 FQGNSA. As DNA, the CDR3 is TGTGCCAGCAGCTCCTGGGGGGCGAGCTCACCCCTCCACTTT. Translating gives CASSSWGASSPLHF. The complete variable domain, with remaining parts taken from reference TRBV7-2 and TRBJ1-6, reads GAGVSQSPSNKVTEKGKDVELRCDPISGHTALYWYRQSLGQGLEFLIYFQGNSAPDKSGLPSDRFSAERTGGSVSTLTIQRTQQEDSAVYLCASSSWGASSPLHFGNGTRLTVT.

This chain joins TRBV5-4 and TRBJ1-3; D is unresolved. This CDR3 spans 16 amino acids. The germline V and J ends were trimmed by 2 bases and 0 bases, with 12 bases remaining between them. CDR1 and CDR2 from the germline V gene are SGHNT and YYREEE (reference sequence). The CDR3 loop reads CASSFEMPGSGNTIYF. As DNA, the CDR3 is TGTGCCAGCAGCTTCGAAATGCCCGGCTCTGGAAACACCATATATTTT.

The CDR3 reads CSVAGGPSTDTQYF. The CDR3 nucleotides are TGCAGCGTAGCAGGGGGCCCTAGCACAGATACGCAGTATTTT. The V gene is TRBV29-1, the J gene TRBJ2-3; 8 bases are a match to TRBD1. CDR3 length: 14 amino acids. Germline V gives CDR1 SQVTM, CDR2 ANQGSEA. J lost 0 bases, V lost 6 bases, and 5 bases had no gene match.

Ten or more counts support this clonotype. V usage is TRBV7-7 and J usage is TRBJ2-3; 10 bases fit TRBD1. Per germline, CDR1 SSHAT and CDR2 FNYEAQ (reference sequence). V lost 5 bases and J lost 5; bases outside the gene matches: 10. The CDR3 has 16 residues. CDR3 coding DNA: TGTGCCAGCAGCCCTTGGACAGGGGGTGGTATAGATACGCAGTATTTT. Amino acids: CASSPWTGGGIDTQYF.

In its sample, this clonotype was seen many times. The chain uses TRBV6-5 and TRBJ2-5, with 7 bases fitting TRBD2. Germline values: CDR1 MNHEY, CDR2 SVGAGI. With 5 bases clipped from V and 4 bases from J, the junction kept 4 bases outside the gene matches. The CDR3 is made up of 13 amino acids. This chain's CDR3 is CASSASGGETQYF. In DNA form, the CDR3 reads TGTGCCAGCAGTGCTAGCGGAGGAGAGACCCAGTACTTC.

This rearrangement joins TRBV2 to TRBJ2-5; weak D call: TRBD1 (6 bases). Trimming removed 9 bases at V and 5 bases at J, with 19 bases between. This CDR3 has 14 residues. Germline V gene lookup returns CDR1 SNHLY and CDR2 FYNNEI. DNA for the CDR3: TGTGCCAGAGGGGGTCCCAGACCCAGGGAGACCCAGTACTTC. Translating it yields CARGGPRPRETQYF.

The chain is built from TRBV14 and TRBJ2-3; a weak D match, TRBD1 (5 bases). The germline V gene has CDR1 SGHDN and CDR2 FVKESK. Deletions cut 3 bases from V and 0 bases from J, with 10 bases between. The CDR3 runs to 15 residues. CDR3 in DNA: TGTGCCAGCAGCCAGGGGCCAGAGAGCACAGATACGCAGTATTTT. Encoded protein: CASSQGPESTDTQYF.

Regarding this clonotype: This clone may be a read error of a much larger clone one base away. The chain employs TRBV20-1 and TRBJ2-1; no firm D call. The CDR3 loop spans 11 amino acids. Trimming shortened V by 5 bases and J by 7 bases, and 9 bases separated the two germline ends. Germline CDR1 reads DFQATT; CDR2 reads SNEGSKA (reference sequence). Written as DNA, the CDR3 is TGCAGTGCTTGGAGACAAAATGAGCAGTTCTTC. This gives the protein CSAWRQNEQFF.

Ten or more counts support this clonotype. CDR3 coding DNA: TGTGCCAGCAGCACGACAGACCTCACTGAAGCTTTCTTT. Amino acid sequence: CASSTTDLTEAFF. The rearrangement joins TRBV7-6 to TRBJ1-1; D might be TRBD1 (5 bases). The CDR3 is 13 residues long. Germline V gene lookup returns CDR1 SGHVS and CDR2 FNYEAQ. The V end lost 5 bases, the J end lost 4 bases, and 11 bases lay between the germline ends.

The V and J genes are TRBV12-3 or TRBV12-4 and TRBJ2-3; 10 nucleotides align to TRBD1. Trimming at V came to 6 bases and at J to 4 bases, leaving 4 bases not matched to a gene. CDR3 size: 14 residues. The CDR3 sequence: CASRDGQGADTQYF. The CDR3 nucleotides read TGTGCCAGCAGGGACGGACAGGGGGCAGATACGCAGTATTTT.

This clonotype showed up just a few times. The chain is built from TRBV20-1 and TRBJ2-3; 7 bases are shared with TRBD1. Losses at the gene ends were 1 base for V and 4 bases for J; bases not matched to a gene: 11. This CDR3 is 16 amino acids long. In germline, CDR1 is DFQATT, CDR2 SNEGSKA (reference sequence). The CDR3 DNA reads as TGCAGTGCTAGAGTCCCGGGACAGCGAAGGCCAGATACGCAGTATTTT. Translating it yields CSARVPGQRRPDTQYF.